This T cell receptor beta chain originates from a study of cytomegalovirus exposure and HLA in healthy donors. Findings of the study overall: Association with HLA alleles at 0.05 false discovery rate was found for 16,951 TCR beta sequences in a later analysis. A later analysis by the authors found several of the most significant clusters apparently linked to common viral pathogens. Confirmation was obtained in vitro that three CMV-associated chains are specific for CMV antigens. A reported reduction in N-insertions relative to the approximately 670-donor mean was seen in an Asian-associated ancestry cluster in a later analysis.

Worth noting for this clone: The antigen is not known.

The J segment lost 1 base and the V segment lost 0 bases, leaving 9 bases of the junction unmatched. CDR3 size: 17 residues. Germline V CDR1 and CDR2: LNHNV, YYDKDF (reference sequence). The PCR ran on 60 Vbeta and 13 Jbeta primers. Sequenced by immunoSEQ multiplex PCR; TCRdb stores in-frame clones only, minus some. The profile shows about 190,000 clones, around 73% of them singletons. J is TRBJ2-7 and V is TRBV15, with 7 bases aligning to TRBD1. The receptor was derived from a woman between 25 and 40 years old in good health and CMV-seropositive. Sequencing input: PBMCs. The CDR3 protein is CATSRDLNRGISYEQYF. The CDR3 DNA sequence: TGTGCCACCAGCAGAGATTTGAACAGGGGTATATCCTACGAGCAGTACTTC.